The next 2 T cell receptor beta chains were all read from a single sample in a study of vaccination and CD4 T cells after COVID-19. The antigens of these receptors remain unknown. Cultured CD4+ T cell DNA underwent sequencing with the Oncomine TCR Beta short-read assay. TCRdb fed the PCR reads into MiXCR, producing one record per CDR3 protein. The sample comprises some 6,800 distinct CDR3 sequences, about 76% of which are singletons, and roughly 14% rests with the top ten. Indicated treatment: approximately nine-day PBMC culture with coronavirus spike peptide pools or control peptides (ViraFEST assay). The sample comprised CD4+ T cells from blood, cultured in vitro. The receptors were gathered from a human donor who had recovered from COVID-19.

The sample holds one count of this clonotype. V usage is TRBV20-1 and J usage is TRBJ1-5, with 9 bases identical to TRBD1. Unmatched junction bases numbered 4, after V lost 3 bases and J lost 4 bases. This CDR3 spans 14 amino acids. Germline CDR1 and CDR2: DFQATT and SNEGSKA (reference sequence). The CDR3 nucleotides are TGCAGTGCTAGTCGCGACAGGGGGAATCAGCCCCAGCATTTT. This gives the protein CSASRDRGNQPQHF.

The J gene is TRBJ1-2, the V gene TRBV19; D unresolved. Germline values: CDR1 LNHDA, CDR2 SQIVND (reference sequence). V was shortened by 7 bases and J by 0 bases, with 12 bases between the two germline ends. This CDR3 region has 14 residues. The CDR3 DNA follows: TGTGCCAGTAAGGCAGGACTAGCTAACTATGGCTACACCTTC. It codes for CASKAGLANYGYTF.